This T cell receptor (beta chain) was captured in a study of naive and memory T cell subsets. Study-level findings and limits: A few larger clonotypes appeared in naive repertoires, especially CD8, possibly memory cells re-expressing CD45RA.

CD4 T cells were positively selected, then CD8 T cells from the CD4-negative fraction. An equimolar mix of two oligonucleotides served as the beta constant-region primer for TRBC1 and TRBC2. The ligated cDNA underwent four PCR rounds using SP2 and nested alpha and beta constant-region primers. In TCRdb, the UMI-ligation and nested PCR reads were re-called with MiXCR into one record per CDR3 protein. The repertoire holds approximately 150,000 distinct CDR3 sequences, with approximately 20% as singletons. The CDR3 spans 14 residues. The V gene's germline CDR1 is SGHVS and CDR2 FNYEAQ. The germline V and J ends were trimmed by 1 base and 3 bases, with 8 bases remaining between them. This clonotype appeared a few times. Its cognate antigen is unknown.

Sequencing input: naive CD8+ T cells from blood. This TCR derives from a human donor in good health. This chain uses TRBV7-6 with TRBJ2-3, with no clear D. CDR3: CASSLGSETDTQYF. In DNA form, the CDR3 reads TGTGCCAGCAGCTTAGGCTCAGAGACAGATACGCAGTATTTT. Looking up the rest from reference TRBV7-6 and TRBJ2-3 gives the full variable domain: GAGVSQSPRYKVTKRGQDVALRCDPISGHVSLYWYRQALGQGPEFLTYFNYEAQQDKSGLPNDRFSAERPEGSISTLTIQRTEQRDSAMYRCASSLGSETDTQYFGPGTRLTVL.